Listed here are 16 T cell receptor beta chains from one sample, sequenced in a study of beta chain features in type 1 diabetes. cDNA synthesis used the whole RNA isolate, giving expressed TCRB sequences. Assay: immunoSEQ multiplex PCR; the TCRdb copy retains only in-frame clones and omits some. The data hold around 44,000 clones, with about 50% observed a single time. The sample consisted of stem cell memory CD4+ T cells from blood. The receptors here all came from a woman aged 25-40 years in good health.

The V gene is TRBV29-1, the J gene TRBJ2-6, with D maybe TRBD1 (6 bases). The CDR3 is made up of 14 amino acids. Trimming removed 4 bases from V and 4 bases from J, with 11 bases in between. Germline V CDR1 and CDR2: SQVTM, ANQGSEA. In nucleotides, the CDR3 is TGCAGCGTTGGAACAGGGCAAGGGGCCAACGTCCTGACTTTC. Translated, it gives CSVGTGQGANVLTF.

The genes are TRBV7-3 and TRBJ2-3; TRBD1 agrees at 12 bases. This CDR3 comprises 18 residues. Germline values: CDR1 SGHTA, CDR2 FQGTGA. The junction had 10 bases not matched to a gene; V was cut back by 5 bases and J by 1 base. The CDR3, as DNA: TGTGCCAGCAGCCTAGGGACAGGGGGCTTGGGTGGCACAGATACGCAGTATTTT. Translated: CASSLGTGGLGGTDTQYF.

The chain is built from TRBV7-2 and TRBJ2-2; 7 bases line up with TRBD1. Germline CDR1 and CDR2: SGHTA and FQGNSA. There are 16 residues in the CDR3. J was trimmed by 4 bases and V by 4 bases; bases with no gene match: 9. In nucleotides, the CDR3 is TGTGCCAGCAGCTCAAGAGACAGGGCGGTCACCGGGGAGCTGTTTTTT. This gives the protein CASSSRDRAVTGELFF.

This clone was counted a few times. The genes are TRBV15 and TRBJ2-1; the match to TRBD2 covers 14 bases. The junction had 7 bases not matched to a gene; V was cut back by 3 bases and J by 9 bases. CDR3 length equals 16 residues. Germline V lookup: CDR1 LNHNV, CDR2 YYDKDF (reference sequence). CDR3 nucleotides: TGTGCCACCAGCAGGGAGACTAGCGGGAGGGTTGGTGAGCAGTTCTTC. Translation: CATSRETSGRVGEQFF.

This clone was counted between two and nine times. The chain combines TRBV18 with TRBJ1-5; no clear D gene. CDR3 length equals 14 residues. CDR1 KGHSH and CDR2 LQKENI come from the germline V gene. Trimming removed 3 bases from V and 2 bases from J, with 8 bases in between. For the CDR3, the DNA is TGTGCCAGCTCACCCCGCGGGGGCAATCAGCCCCAGCATTTT. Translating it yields CASSPRGGNQPQHF.

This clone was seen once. This chain's CDR3 is CASSSDSRKHYEQYF. The CDR3 DNA sequence: TGTGCCAGCAGCTCGGACTCCCGAAAACACTACGAGCAGTACTTC. This chain uses TRBV7-9 with TRBJ2-7; D is perhaps TRBD2 (5 bases). The V end was cut by 4 bases, the J end by 3 bases, with 16 bases between. This CDR3 region has 15 residues. Germline loops: CDR1 SEHNR, CDR2 FQNEAQ (reference sequence). Together with reference TRBV7-9 and TRBJ2-7, the CDR3 gives the full variable domain: DTGVSQNPRHKITKRGQNVTFRCDPISEHNRLYWYRQTLGQGPEFLTYFQNEAQLEKSRLLSDRFSAERPKGSFSTLEIQRTEQGDSAMYLCASSSDSRKHYEQYFGPGTRLTVT.

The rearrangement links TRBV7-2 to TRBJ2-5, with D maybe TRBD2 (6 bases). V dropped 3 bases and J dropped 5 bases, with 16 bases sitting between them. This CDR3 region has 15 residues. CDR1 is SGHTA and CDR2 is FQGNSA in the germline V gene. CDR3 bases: TGTGCCAGCAGCTTTAGTCGACTAGGGTGGGAGACCCAGTACTTC. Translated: CASSFSRLGWETQYF. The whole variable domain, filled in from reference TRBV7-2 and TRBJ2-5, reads GAGVSQSPSNKVTEKGKDVELRCDPISGHTALYWYRQSLGQGLEFLIYFQGNSAPDKSGLPSDRFSAERTGGSVSTLTIQRTQQEDSAVYLCASSFSRLGWETQYFGPGTRLLVL.

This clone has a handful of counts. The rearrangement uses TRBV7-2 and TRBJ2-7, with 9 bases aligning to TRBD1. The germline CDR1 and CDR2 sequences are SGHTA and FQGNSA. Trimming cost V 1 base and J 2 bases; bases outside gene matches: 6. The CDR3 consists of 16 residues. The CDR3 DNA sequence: TGTGCCAGCAGCTTAGGCGGGGGACAGGGAGCCTACGAGCAGTACTTC. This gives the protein CASSLGGGQGAYEQYF.

CDR3 residues: CAWDLGTGGYEQYF. For the CDR3, the DNA is TGTGCCTGGGATCTAGGGACAGGGGGTTACGAGCAGTACTTC. The chain combines TRBV30 with TRBJ2-7, with 11 bases fitting TRBD1. J was trimmed by 4 bases and V by 5 bases; bases with no gene match: 7. Germline-derived CDR1 and CDR2 are GTSNPN and SVGIG (reference sequence). This CDR3 comprises 14 residues. The full variable domain, completed using reference TRBV30 and TRBJ2-7, is SQTIHQWPATLVQPVGSPLSLECTVEGTSNPNLYWYRQAAGRGLQLLFYSVGIGQISSEVPQNLSASRPQDRQFILSSKKLLLSDSGFYLCAWDLGTGGYEQYFGPGTRLTVT.

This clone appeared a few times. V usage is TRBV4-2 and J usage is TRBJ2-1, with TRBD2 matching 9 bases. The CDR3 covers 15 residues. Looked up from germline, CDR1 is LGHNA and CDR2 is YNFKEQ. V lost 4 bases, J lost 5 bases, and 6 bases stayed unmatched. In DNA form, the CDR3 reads TGTGCCAGCAGCCTCCTGGCGGGAGGGAACAATGAGCAGTTCTTC. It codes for CASSLLAGGNNEQFF.

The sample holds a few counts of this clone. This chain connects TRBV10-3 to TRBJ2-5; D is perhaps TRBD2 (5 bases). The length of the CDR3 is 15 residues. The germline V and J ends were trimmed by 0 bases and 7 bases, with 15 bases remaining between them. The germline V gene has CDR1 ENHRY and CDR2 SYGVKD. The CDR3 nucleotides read TGTGCCATCAGTGAGTCCGGCGACTCACGGGGGACCCAGTACTTC. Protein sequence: CAISESGDSRGTQYF.

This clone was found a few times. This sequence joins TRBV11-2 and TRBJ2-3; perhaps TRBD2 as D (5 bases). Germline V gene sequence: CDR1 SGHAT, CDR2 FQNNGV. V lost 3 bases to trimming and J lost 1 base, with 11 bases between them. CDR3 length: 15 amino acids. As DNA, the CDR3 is TGTGCCAGCAGCTTCGGTGGACTCCGCACAGATACGCAGTATTTT. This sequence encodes CASSFGGLRTDTQYF. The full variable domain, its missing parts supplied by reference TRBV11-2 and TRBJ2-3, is EAGVAQSPRYKIIEKRQSVAFWCNPISGHATLYWYQQILGQGPKLLIQFQNNGVVDDSQLPKDRFSAERLKGVDSTLKIQPAKLEDSAVYLCASSFGGLRTDTQYFGPGTRLTVL.

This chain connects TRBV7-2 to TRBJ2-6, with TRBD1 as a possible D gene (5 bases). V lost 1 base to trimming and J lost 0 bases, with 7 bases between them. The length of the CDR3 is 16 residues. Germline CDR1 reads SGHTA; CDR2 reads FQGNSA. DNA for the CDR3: TGTGCCAGCAGCTTAGAGGGGAACTCTGGGGCCAACGTCCTGACTTTC. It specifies CASSLEGNSGANVLTF.

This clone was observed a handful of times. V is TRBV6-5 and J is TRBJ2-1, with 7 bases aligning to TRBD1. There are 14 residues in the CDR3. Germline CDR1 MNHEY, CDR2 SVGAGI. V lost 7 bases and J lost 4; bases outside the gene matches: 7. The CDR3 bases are TGTGCCAGCACCAGCCCCAGGGGGTACAATGAGCAGTTCTTC. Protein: CASTSPRGYNEQFF.

The DNA for the CDR3 is TGTGCCAGCAGCGCCAGGACAGGGGAGAGCTGGGCCACAGATACGCAGTATTTT. Residues: CASSARTGESWATDTQYF. The V call is TRBV9, the J call TRBJ2-3; TRBD1 matches at 9 bases. This CDR3 comprises 18 residues. V was pared by 3 bases and J by 2 bases, with 13 bases of the junction left unmatched. Germline CDR1 SGDLS, CDR2 YYNGEE. The whole variable domain, remainder taken from reference TRBV9 and TRBJ2-3, is DSGVTQTPKHLITATGQRVTLRCSPRSGDLSVYWYQQSLDQGLQFLIQYYNGEERAKGNILERFSAQQFPDLHSELNLSSLELGDSALYFCASSARTGESWATDTQYFGPGTRLTVL.

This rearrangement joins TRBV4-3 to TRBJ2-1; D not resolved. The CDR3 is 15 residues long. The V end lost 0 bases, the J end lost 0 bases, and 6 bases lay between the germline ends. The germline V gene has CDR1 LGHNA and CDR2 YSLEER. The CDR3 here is CASSQDKSSYNEQFF. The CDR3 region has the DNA TGCGCCAGCAGCCAAGACAAGAGCTCCTACAATGAGCAGTTCTTC.